This T cell receptor beta chain was observed in a study of blood T cell repertoires in COVID-19. The protocol was immunoSEQ multiplex PCR, while the TCRdb copy is restricted to in-frame clones and leaves out a portion. The repertoire holds some 66,000 clones, with 90% to 95% as singletons. Germline CDR1 and CDR2: LGHNA and YNFKEQ. This CDR3 has 14 residues. Unmatched junction bases numbered 6, after V lost 0 bases and J lost 9 bases. Sequencing used peripheral blood. This chain joins TRBV4-2 and TRBJ1-2, with TRBD1 identical over 8 bases. This clonotype was sampled from a man between 70 and 80 years old with active COVID-19. The DNA of the CDR3 is TGTGCCAGCAGCCAAGATACAGGGGGGTATAGCTACACCTTC. It yields the protein CASSQDTGGYSYTF.